The 19 T cell receptor beta chains below come from one sample, sequenced in a study of identical twins (dated by TCRdb to about 2016). Library preparation employed 5' RACE. Sequencing was carried out with an Illumina HiSeq 2000. TCRdb trimmed public reads at Q25 via fastp, called clones via MiXCR and kept in-frame beta chains. Each entry merges the rows of one CDR3 protein and shows their most common DNA and genes. This sample is represented by around 1.7 million distinct CDR3 sequences; under 35% of them were singletons. About 0.25% of the sample goes to the ten largest clones. The sample taken for sequencing was cord blood. The receptors come from a newborn girl in good health.

This clonotype has more than one count but fewer than ten. This sequence joins TRBV24-1 and TRBJ2-7; 9 bases map to TRBD1. Trimming cost V 10 bases and J 6 bases; bases outside gene matches: 12. Germline lookup yields CDR1 KGHDR and CDR2 SFDVKD. This CDR3 is 14 amino acids long. The CDR3 nucleotides are TGTGCCACTTCCCCAAACAGGGGGCGCAGCGAGCAGTACTTC. It specifies CATSPNRGRSEQYF.

The chain is built from TRBV5-4 and TRBJ1-6, with a possible D match to TRBD1 (5 bases). Germline V gene lookup returns CDR1 SGHNT and CDR2 YYREEE (reference sequence). CDR3 length: 14 residues. Trimming cost V 4 bases and J 4 bases, with 9 bases left between them. For the CDR3, the DNA is TGTGCCAGCAGCCACAGGATTTATAATTCACCCCTCCACTTT. Encoded protein: CASSHRIYNSPLHF.

V gene TRBV7-2 combines with J gene TRBJ1-2, with 9 positions matching TRBD1. This CDR3 is built from 14 residues. Germline V gives CDR1 SGHTA, CDR2 FQGNSA. Germline trimming cut 0 bases from V and 7 bases from J; bases unmatched to any gene: 3. The CDR3 protein is CASSLAQGAFGYTF. The CDR3 nucleotides are TGTGCCAGCAGCTTAGCACAGGGGGCCTTTGGCTACACCTTC.

The chain joins TRBV25-1 to TRBJ2-2, with a weak D call TRBD1 (6 bases). The CDR3 extends over 15 amino acids. Deletions cut 0 bases from V and 2 bases from J, with 7 bases between. Germline V lookup: CDR1 MGHDK, CDR2 SYGVNS. The chain's CDR3 is CASSEYGTNTGELFF. The CDR3 bases are TGTGCCAGCAGTGAATACGGGACAAACACCGGGGAGCTGTTTTTT.

The V gene is TRBV5-1, the J gene TRBJ2-5, with D possibly matching TRBD1 (7 bases). Deletions cut 1 base from V and 5 bases from J, with 15 bases between. CDR3 length equals 15 residues. Germline CDR1 reads SGHRS; CDR2 reads YFSETQ. The CDR3 DNA follows: TGCGCCAGCAGCTTGACAGGGGAGGACTTTGAGACCCAGTACTTC. Translated: CASSLTGEDFETQYF. Using reference TRBV5-1 and TRBJ2-5 for the parts outside the CDR3, the full variable domain is KAGVTQTPRYLIKTRGQQVTLSCSPISGHRSVSWYQQTPGQGLQFLFEYFSETQRNKGNFPGRFSGRQFSNSRSEMNVSTLELGDSALYLCASSLTGEDFETQYFGPGTRLLVL.

This clonotype was seen more than once but under ten times. The chain joins TRBV5-1 to TRBJ2-5; unclear D gene. The CDR3 is made up of 15 amino acids. The germline CDR1 and CDR2 sequences are SGHRS and YFSETQ. V gave up 4 bases and J gave up 5 bases, with 18 bases separating them. In DNA, the CDR3 is TGCGCCAGCAGCCGGGCAAGGGCTCCCGAGGAGACCCAGTACTTC. Protein: CASSRARAPEETQYF.

The J gene is TRBJ2-6, the V gene TRBV12-3 or TRBV12-4, with a possible D match to TRBD2 (6 bases). The CDR3 totals 19 residues. Trimming shortened V by 3 bases and J by 0 bases, and 18 bases separated the two germline ends. CDR3 bases: TGTGCCAGCAGTTTTTCTGATTGGGACTCGAGCTCTGGGGCCAACGTCCTGACTTTC. It specifies CASSFSDWDSSSGANVLTF.

This chain joins TRBV27 and TRBJ1-2; 9 nucleotides agree with TRBD1. Germline CDR1 and CDR2: MNHEY and SMNVEV (reference sequence). Unmatched junction bases numbered 11, after V lost 7 bases and J lost 2 bases. This CDR3 is 16 amino acids long. Written as DNA, the CDR3 is TGTGCCAGCACCCCCAGGCCGGGACAGGGCAACTATGGCTACACCTTC. This gives the protein CASTPRPGQGNYGYTF.

The chain is built from TRBV11-2 and TRBJ2-5; the D gene is possibly TRBD2 (5 bases). V lost 5 bases, J lost 11 bases, and 21 bases lay in between. Germline V gene data show CDR1 as SGHAT and CDR2 as FQNNGV. This CDR3 has 14 amino acids. The CDR3 here is CASSGSGTMNEQYF. DNA of the CDR3: TGTGCCAGCAGCGGGAGCGGTACGATGAATGAGCAGTACTTC.

The CDR3 coding sequence is TGTGCCAGCATGGAGGGACAGCATGGCTACACCTTC. Its protein product is CASMEGQHGYTF. V gene TRBV25-1 combines with J gene TRBJ1-2; TRBD1 matches at 7 bases. With 7 bases clipped from V and 6 bases from J, the junction kept 5 bases outside the gene matches. Germline lookup yields CDR1 MGHDK and CDR2 SYGVNS. The CDR3 has 12 amino acids.

This chain connects TRBV20-1 to TRBJ2-7; D is unclear. Germline values: CDR1 DFQATT, CDR2 SNEGSKA (reference sequence). The CDR3 loop spans 14 amino acids. The germline V and J ends were trimmed by 1 base and 0 bases, with 10 bases remaining between them. CDR3 loop: CSARAPPLSYEQYF. CDR3 DNA sequence: TGCAGTGCTAGAGCCCCCCCGCTCTCCTACGAGCAGTACTTC.

The chain combines TRBV10-3 with TRBJ2-7, with 10 nucleotides matching TRBD2. The CDR3 is made up of 14 amino acids. J gave up 2 bases and V 5 bases, and 3 bases lay outside the gene matches. Germline V gene data show CDR1 as ENHRY and CDR2 as SYGVKD. DNA for the CDR3: TGTGCCATCAGTCCGGGACTAGCGACCTACGAGCAGTACTTC. This sequence encodes CAISPGLATYEQYF.

The chain recombines TRBV10-3 with TRBJ1-2; TRBD1 aligns across 9 bases. The CDR3 consists of 13 residues. V shed 8 bases, J shed 4 bases, and the junction held 5 bases outside the gene matches. Germline CDR1 and CDR2: ENHRY and SYGVKD. The CDR3 loop reads CAIGGQGPYGYTF. In DNA, the CDR3 is TGTGCCATCGGGGGACAGGGTCCCTATGGCTACACCTTC.

In this sample, this clonotype turned up a few times. The rearrangement joins TRBV7-9 to TRBJ1-1; TRBD1 might be the D (5 bases). The CDR3 length is 11 residues. The V gene's germline CDR1 is SEHNR and CDR2 FQNEAQ (reference sequence). V was pared by 6 bases and J by 7 bases, with 9 bases between. The CDR3 loop is CASRGRGEAFF. The CDR3 DNA sequence: TGTGCCAGCAGGGGGCGGGGTGAAGCTTTCTTT.

This clonotype was recorded many times. The V call is TRBV7-2, the J call TRBJ2-5; D is possibly TRBD1 or TRBD2 (5 bases each). Germline CDR1 SGHTA, CDR2 FQGNSA. The ends were cut back, 1 base at V and 12 bases at J, with 15 bases in the middle. The CDR3 spans 13 residues. CDR3 region: CASSLELRDPEYF. The CDR3 DNA reads as TGTGCCAGCAGCTTAGAATTGAGGGACCCAGAGTACTTC.

The table lists this clonotype with a count of one. The chain has TRBV19 and TRBJ2-1; D tentatively reads TRBD1 or TRBD2 (5 bases each). The CDR3 is made up of 13 amino acids. CDR1 is LNHDA, CDR2 SQIVND, per germline (reference sequence). V dropped 7 bases and J dropped 5 bases, with 12 bases sitting between them. The CDR3 DNA reads as TGTGCCAGTATGGTTGGGACCAACAATGAGCAGTTCTTC. Its protein is CASMVGTNNEQFF.

The J gene is TRBJ1-2, the V gene TRBV12-3 or TRBV12-4; 9 bases line up with TRBD1. CDR3 length: 16 amino acids. V shed 1 base and J 2 bases; nucleotides not matched to a gene: 5. The CDR3 coding sequence is TGTGCCAGCAGTTTAGGGGGACAGGGCAGGAACTATGGCTACACCTTC. It yields the protein CASSLGGQGRNYGYTF.

This chain uses TRBV5-1 with TRBJ1-1; no clear D gene. With 1 base removed from V and 3 bases from J, the gap between germline ends came to 19 bases. This CDR3 has 17 residues. Germline CDR1 and CDR2: SGHRS and YFSETQ. The CDR3 reads CASSLLKGQWRDTEAFF. The CDR3 nucleotides read TGCGCCAGCAGCTTGTTAAAAGGGCAGTGGAGGGACACTGAAGCTTTCTTT.

The chain employs TRBV2 and TRBJ2-1, with D hard to call. Germline V gives CDR1 SNHLY, CDR2 FYNNEI. Trimming took 7 bases from V and 8 from J, leaving 9 bases between them. The CDR3 is 11 amino acids. This chain's CDR3 is CASMAEHEQFF. CDR3 bases: TGTGCCAGCATGGCCGAACATGAGCAGTTCTTC.